These 7 T cell receptor beta chains were sequenced from one sample in a study of technical replicates of blood from several donors. Assay: immunoSEQ multiplex PCR; the TCRdb copy retains only in-frame clones and omits some. Here the sample spans 45,000 to 50,000 clones, about 90% being singletons. Sequencing input: PBMCs. The origin of the receptors is a human donor in good health. Some clones in this sample may be carry-over from other donors' samples.

The genes are TRBV30 and TRBJ1-3; D gene uncertain. CDR3 length equals 15 residues. Germline assignment: CDR1 GTSNPN and CDR2 SVGIG (reference sequence). Trimming cost V 2 bases and J 0 bases, with 11 bases left between them. The CDR3 reads CAWSRPRSSGNTIYF. The CDR3 DNA reads TGTGCCTGGAGTCGGCCGCGGAGCTCTGGAAACACCATATATTTT. The full variable domain, rest sourced from reference TRBV30 and TRBJ1-3, is SQTIHQWPATLVQPVGSPLSLECTVEGTSNPNLYWYRQAAGRGLQLLFYSVGIGQISSEVPQNLSASRPQDRQFILSSKKLLLSDSGFYLCAWSRPRSSGNTIYFGEGSWLTVV.

The V gene is TRBV5-1, the J gene TRBJ1-6, with a weak D call TRBD1 (6 bases). The germline V gene has CDR1 SGHRS and CDR2 YFSETQ. The CDR3 has 13 residues. Trimming removed 5 bases at V and 10 bases at J, with 13 bases between. DNA for the CDR3: TGCGCCAGCAGTATCGCAGGGGTGTCACCCCTCCACTTT. It encodes CASSIAGVSPLHF.

The V gene is TRBV7-3, the J gene TRBJ2-1; 9 positions match TRBD2. The ends lost 2 bases at V and 10 bases at J; junction bases unmatched: 6. The CDR3 covers 14 residues. Germline CDR1 and CDR2: SGHTA and FQGTGA. For the CDR3, the DNA is TGTGCCAGCAGCTTAGCGGGGGGGCGGCGGGAGCAGTTCTTC. Translation gives CASSLAGGRREQFF.

The CDR3: CASSLSRDGSYVLTF. The CDR3 DNA sequence: TGTGCCAGCAGTTTATCGCGGGACGGGAGCTACGTCCTGACTTTC. V usage is TRBV27 and J usage is TRBJ2-6; D is perhaps TRBD2 (6 bases). The CDR3 runs to 15 residues. Deletions cut 0 bases from V and 11 bases from J, with 14 bases between. Germline lookup yields CDR1 MNHEY and CDR2 SMNVEV (reference sequence).

CDR3 coding DNA: TGTGCCTGGAGTGCCATGAACACTGAAGCTTTCTTT. Translation: CAWSAMNTEAFF. V gene TRBV30 combines with J gene TRBJ1-1; no firm D call. The CDR3 runs to 12 residues. Germline V gene data show CDR1 as GTSNPN and CDR2 as SVGIG (reference sequence). Trimming removed 1 base at V and 0 bases at J, with 3 bases between.

This chain joins TRBV5-1 and TRBJ2-5; D uncertain. Germline CDR1 and CDR2: SGHRS and YFSETQ. The V end lost 1 base, the J end lost 5 bases, and 9 bases lay between the germline ends. This CDR3 region has 13 residues. The CDR3 region is CASSLNGQETQYF. CDR3 nucleotide sequence: TGCGCCAGCAGCTTGAATGGGCAGGAGACCCAGTACTTC. Full variable domain (outside the CDR3, taken from reference TRBV5-1 and TRBJ2-5): KAGVTQTPRYLIKTRGQQVTLSCSPISGHRSVSWYQQTPGQGLQFLFEYFSETQRNKGNFPGRFSGRQFSNSRSEMNVSTLELGDSALYLCASSLNGQETQYFGPGTRLLVL.

A single count supports this clone. The chain is built from TRBV30 and TRBJ1-2, with 8 nucleotides matching TRBD1. The CDR3 has 16 residues. Germline CDR1 GTSNPN, CDR2 SVGIG (reference sequence). Unmatched junction bases numbered 13, after V lost 3 bases and J lost 4 bases. In DNA form, the CDR3 reads TGTGCCTGGAGGGGCGGACAGGGTGGGCGAGGCTATGGCTACACCTTC. This codes for CAWRGGQGGRGYGYTF.